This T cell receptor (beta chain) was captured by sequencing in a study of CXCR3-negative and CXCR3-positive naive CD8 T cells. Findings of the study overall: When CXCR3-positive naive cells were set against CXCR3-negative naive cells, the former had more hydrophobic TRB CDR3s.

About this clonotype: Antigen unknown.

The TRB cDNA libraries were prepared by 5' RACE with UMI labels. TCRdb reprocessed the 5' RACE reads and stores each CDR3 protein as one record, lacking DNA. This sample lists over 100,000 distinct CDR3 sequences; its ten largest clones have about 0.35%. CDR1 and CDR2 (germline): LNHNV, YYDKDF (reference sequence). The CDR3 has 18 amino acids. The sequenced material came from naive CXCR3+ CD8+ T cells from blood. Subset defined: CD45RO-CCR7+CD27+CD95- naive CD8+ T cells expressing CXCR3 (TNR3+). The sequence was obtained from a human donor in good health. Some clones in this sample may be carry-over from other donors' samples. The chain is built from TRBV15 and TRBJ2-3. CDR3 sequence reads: CATSTLEDDGWGTDTQYF. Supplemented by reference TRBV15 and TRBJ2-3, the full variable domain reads DAMVIQNPRYQVTQFGKPVTLSCSQTLNHNVMYWYQQKSSQAPKLLFHYYDKDFNNEADTPDNFQSRRPNTSFCFLDIRSPGLGDTAMYLCATSTLEDDGWGTDTQYFGPGTRLTVL.